This paragraph covers one T cell receptor (beta chain) sequence. This sample was taken from a study of blood T cell repertoires in COVID-19. Method: immunoSEQ multiplex PCR; TCRdb's copy keeps in-frame clones and lacks some. The sample yields 250,000 to 300,000 clones, around 90% seen once. Trimming pared 2 bases from V and 5 bases from J, leaving 22 bases between. The CDR3 length is 18 residues. Germline CDR1 is LGHDT and CDR2 is YNNKEL (reference sequence). Material: peripheral blood. The chain joins TRBV3-1 (or the pseudogene TRBV3-2) to TRBJ1-5, with D tentatively TRBD1 (6 bases). This TCR came from a woman aged 60-75 years with COVID-19, enrolled during active disease. The CDR3: CASSQRDKPGASYQPQHF. The CDR3 bases are TGTGCCAGCAGCCAAAGGGATAAACCAGGGGCGAGCTATCAGCCCCAGCATTTT.